The 14 T cell receptor beta chains listed next were all sequenced from one sample in a study of blood T cell repertoires in COVID-19. Generated by immunoSEQ multiplex PCR, the TCRdb table keeps only in-frame clones and is missing some. This table holds a few hundred thousand clones, 89% found once. The sequenced sample consisted of peripheral blood. These receptor sequences come from a woman aged 40 to 50 who had recovered from COVID-19.

The rearrangement joins TRBV12-5 to TRBJ2-5, with 15 bases matching TRBD2. Per germline, CDR1 LGHNT and CDR2 FRNRAP. The J segment lost 7 bases and the V segment lost 6 bases, leaving 9 bases of the junction unmatched. The CDR3 contains 16 residues. Here the CDR3 DNA reads TGTGCTAGTGGGCGGACTAGCGGGAGGGGGTACGGGACCCAGTACTTC. Protein: CASGRTSGRGYGTQYF.

This chain uses TRBV2 with TRBJ2-2; a weak D match, TRBD2 (5 bases). Germline V gene data show CDR1 as SNHLY and CDR2 as FYNNEI. This CDR3 is built from 16 residues. The V gene lost 6 bases and the J gene lost 1 base, with 15 bases spanning the gap. The CDR3 loop reads CASSVLERRNTGELFF. The DNA of the CDR3 is TGTGCCAGCAGCGTACTGGAGCGGAGGAACACCGGGGAGCTGTTTTTT.

This chain links TRBV19 with TRBJ2-2; 7 bases fit TRBD1. From germline, CDR1 is LNHDA and CDR2 SQIVND (reference sequence). The CDR3 sequence is 14 residues long. V gave up 5 bases and J gave up 10 bases; unmatched junction bases: 10. The DNA of the CDR3 is TGTGCCAGTAGTTCCCACCGACAGGGCGAGGAGCTGTTTTTT. Protein: CASSSHRQGEELFF. The full variable domain, completed using reference TRBV19 and TRBJ2-2, is DGGITQSPKYLFRKEGQNVTLSCEQNLNHDAMYWYRQDPGQGLRLIYYSQIVNDFQKGDIAEGYSVSREKKESFPLTVTSAQKNPTAFYLCASSSHRQGEELFFGEGSRLTVL.

This clone has only one observation. The rearrangement joins TRBV7-2 to TRBJ2-1; tentative D call: TRBD2 (5 bases). The germline CDR1 and CDR2 sequences are SGHTA and FQGNSA. The V gene lost 1 base and the J gene lost 2 bases, with 12 bases spanning the gap. The CDR3 covers 16 residues. CDR3 protein: CASSLGPGRAYNEQFF. For the CDR3, the DNA is TGTGCCAGCAGCTTAGGTCCGGGAAGGGCCTACAATGAGCAGTTCTTC.

The chain combines TRBV15 with TRBJ2-1; 7 nucleotides line up with TRBD2. The junction had 9 bases not matched to a gene; V was cut back by 2 bases and J by 5 bases. The CDR3 sequence is 16 residues long. In germline, CDR1 is LNHNV, CDR2 YYDKDF (reference sequence). This CDR3 is CATSRPVAGTNNEQFF. The DNA of the CDR3 is TGTGCCACCAGCAGACCCGTTGCCGGGACTAACAATGAGCAGTTCTTC.

The CDR3 spells CASSPPDSAYGYTF. CDR3 bases: TGTGCCAGCTCACCGCCAGACAGCGCCTATGGCTACACCTTC. The J gene is TRBJ1-2, the V gene TRBV18; tentative D call: TRBD1 (5 bases). The CDR3 has 14 residues. The germline V and J ends were trimmed by 3 bases and 4 bases, with 12 bases remaining between them. Germline-derived CDR1 and CDR2 are KGHSH and LQKENI.

The CDR3 is CASSDGAGVTNEKLFF. The CDR3 region has the DNA TGTGCCAGCAGTGACGGGGCGGGGGTGACTAATGAAAAACTGTTTTTT. The chain recombines TRBV25-1 with TRBJ1-4; the D gene is possibly TRBD1 (5 bases). Germline V gene data show CDR1 as MGHDK and CDR2 as SYGVNS. The CDR3 length is 16 residues. V was cut by 3 bases and J by 2 bases, with 13 bases left in between.

J is TRBJ1-4 and V is TRBV5-4, with D possibly TRBD1 on 6 matching bases. The germline V gene encodes CDR1 SGHNT and CDR2 YYREEE (reference sequence). This CDR3 comprises 15 residues. The ends were cut back, 5 bases at V and 6 bases at J, with 17 bases in the middle. The CDR3 nucleotides read TGTGCCAGCAGACCTCGGACAGCTGGGGATGAAAAACTGTTTTTT. Its translation is CASRPRTAGDEKLFF.

This sequence joins TRBV5-6 and TRBJ1-4; no clear D. Per the germline V gene, CDR1 is SGHDT and CDR2 is YYEEEE. Deletions cut 0 bases from V and 15 bases from J, with 12 bases between. This CDR3 has 12 residues. CDR3 residues: CASSLAGRDVFF. The CDR3 bases are TGTGCCAGCAGCTTGGCCGGGAGGGATGTGTTTTTT.

This clone was seen only once. The rearrangement links TRBV5-6 to TRBJ2-3, with D possibly being TRBD2 (6 bases). From germline, CDR1 is SGHDT and CDR2 YYEEEE. Trimming removed 2 bases from V and 4 bases from J, with 14 bases in between. The length of the CDR3 is 15 residues. CDR3 coding DNA: TGTGCCAGCAGCTTTGAACGGGCGGGGCCAGATACGCAGTATTTT. Translated, it gives CASSFERAGPDTQYF.

This clone was found once. The chain links TRBV6-4 to TRBJ1-5; TRBD1 is a possible D gene (5 bases). There are 13 residues in the CDR3. V shed 6 bases and J shed 3 bases, with 9 bases lying between them. Germline lookup yields CDR1 MRHNA and CDR2 SNTAGT. The chain's CDR3 is CASSQGDNQPQHF. The CDR3 DNA follows: TGTGCCAGCAGCCAGGGTGACAATCAGCCCCAGCATTTT.

The rearrangement joins TRBV20-1 to TRBJ1-5; D possibly corresponds to TRBD1 (6 bases). V shed 2 bases and J shed 13 bases, with 12 bases lying between them. Per the germline V gene, CDR1 is DFQATT and CDR2 is SNEGSKA (reference sequence). The CDR3 length is 11 residues. The CDR3 reads CSARQQGPQHF. Written as DNA, the CDR3 is TGCAGTGCTAGACAACAGGGACCTCAGCATTTT.

The chain has TRBV5-4 and TRBJ2-5; D is unclear. The V end lost 0 bases, the J end lost 1 base, and 10 bases lay between the germline ends. Germline CDR1 reads SGHNT; CDR2 reads YYREEE (reference sequence). The CDR3 spans 15 residues. In DNA, the CDR3 is TGTGCCAGCAGCTTGGCCCTCACAACCCAAGAGACCCAGTACTTC. Translating gives CASSLALTTQETQYF. Full variable domain (missing parts from reference TRBV5-4 and TRBJ2-5): ETGVTQSPTHLIKTRGQQVTLRCSSQSGHNTVSWYQQALGQGPQFIFQYYREEENGRGNFPPRFSGLQFPNYSSELNVNALELDDSALYLCASSLALTTQETQYFGPGTRLLVL.

This chain joins TRBV5-1 and TRBJ2-2; a possible D gene is TRBD1 (5 bases). The V gene lost 0 bases and the J gene lost 7 bases, with 16 bases spanning the gap. The germline gives CDR1 SGHRS, CDR2 YFSETQ. The CDR3 has 16 amino acids. CDR3 sequence (DNA): TGCGCCAGCAGCTTGGACGGACACCCCTCGGGCGGGGAGCTGTTTTTT. It translates to CASSLDGHPSGGELFF.